Each of the 16 T cell receptor beta chains below was sequenced from the same sample in a study of T cells in Graves' hyperthyroidism and ophthalmopathy (dated by TCRdb to between 2018 and 2020). To prepare the library, multiplex PCR was applied. The listed sequencing device is Illumina HiSeq 2000. TCR beta CDR3 regions were amplified from RNA transcripts. For the first round of RT-PCR on the TCR CDR3, the HTBI primer set was used together with the Qiagen OneStep RT-PCR kit. Clones were called with MiXCR by TCRdb after fastp trimmed the public reads at Q25, and only in-frame beta chains were retained. Rows are combined by CDR3 protein, so each entry shows the most common genes and DNA. In all, the sample holds around 300,000 distinct CDR3 sequences, and about 20% of those were seen once. The ten largest clones take up around 60% of the sample. The specimen sequenced was blood. All receptors derive from a man under 40 with Graves' ophthalmopathy.

The CDR3 sequence: CASSPKAGTITGELFF. CDR3 sequence (DNA): TGTGCCAGTAGTCCAAAGGCGGGCACCATCACCGGGGAGCTGTTTTTT. The genes are TRBV19 and TRBJ2-2; D is possibly TRBD2 (5 bases). CDR3 length: 16 amino acids. V was trimmed by 5 bases and J by 4 bases, leaving 17 bases between them. Germline CDR1 and CDR2: LNHDA and SQIVND (reference sequence).

This clonotype was picked up a small number of times. This chain connects TRBV30 to TRBJ1-4; D remains ambiguous. Germline CDR1 is GTSNPN and CDR2 is SVGIG (reference sequence). CDR3 size: 14 residues. Trimming took off 6 bases at V and 0 bases at J, with 11 bases between the two ends. The CDR3 DNA follows: TGTGCCTGCCCAAAACGCTCAACTAATGAAAAACTGTTTTTT. Its protein product is CACPKRSTNEKLFF.

The table lists this clonotype with many counts. The rearrangement links TRBV2 to TRBJ2-7; 12 positions match TRBD1. Germline assignment: CDR1 SNHLY and CDR2 FYNNEI. V shed 6 bases and J 7 bases; nucleotides not matched to a gene: 19. The CDR3 length is 18 residues. In DNA form, the CDR3 reads TGTGCCAGCAGCGGGACAGGGGGCGCTTTAGCGAACCCTAGGGAGCAGTACTTC. Translation: CASSGTGGALANPREQYF.

V and J are TRBV19 and TRBJ2-5; 7 bases agree with TRBD1. V lost 5 bases and J lost 5; bases outside the gene matches: 11. From germline, CDR1 is LNHDA and CDR2 SQIVND (reference sequence). The CDR3 is 15 residues long. CDR3 in amino acids: CASSATQGRWETQYF. As DNA, the CDR3 is TGTGCCAGTAGTGCTACACAGGGGCGCTGGGAGACCCAGTACTTC. Drawing the rest from reference TRBV19 and TRBJ2-5, the complete variable domain is DGGITQSPKYLFRKEGQNVTLSCEQNLNHDAMYWYRQDPGQGLRLIYYSQIVNDFQKGDIAEGYSVSREKKESFPLTVTSAQKNPTAFYLCASSATQGRWETQYFGPGTRLLVL.

This clonotype was found many times. V and J are TRBV30 and TRBJ1-1; D is uncertain. V lost 4 bases, J lost 0 bases, and 9 bases lay in between. The CDR3 contains 13 residues. Germline V gene data show CDR1 as GTSNPN and CDR2 as SVGIG (reference sequence). The CDR3 nucleotides are TGTGCCTGGAACTGGGGAGTGAACACTGAAGCTTTCTTT. Amino acid sequence: CAWNWGVNTEAFF.

The CDR3 DNA reads as TGCGCCAGCAGCTTGGCCAGCAGCTATGGCTACACCTTC. Its protein is CASSLASSYGYTF. The chain links TRBV5-1 to TRBJ1-2; D unresolved. The V end was cut by 0 bases, the J end by 4 bases, with 7 bases between. Germline V gives CDR1 SGHRS, CDR2 YFSETQ. There are 13 residues in the CDR3. Drawing the rest from reference TRBV5-1 and TRBJ1-2, the complete variable domain is KAGVTQTPRYLIKTRGQQVTLSCSPISGHRSVSWYQQTPGQGLQFLFEYFSETQRNKGNFPGRFSGRQFSNSRSEMNVSTLELGDSALYLCASSLASSYGYTFGSGTRLTVV.

This clonotype was seen a handful of times. The chain links TRBV5-6 to TRBJ2-7; TRBD2 agrees at 11 bases. Germline V CDR1 and CDR2: SGHDT, YYEEEE. The CDR3 runs to 16 residues. The junction had 10 bases not matched to a gene; V was cut back by 4 bases and J by 4 bases. The CDR3 here is CASSQALAGERYEQYF. The CDR3 DNA follows: TGTGCCAGCAGCCAAGCACTAGCGGGAGAAAGATACGAGCAGTACTTC.

This clonotype has only a few counts. This chain joins TRBV7-3 and TRBJ1-2, with TRBD1 identical over 8 bases. The junction had 6 bases not matched to a gene; V was cut back by 5 bases and J by 7 bases. CDR3 size: 13 residues. CDR1 and CDR2 from the germline V gene are SGHTA and FQGTGA. For the CDR3, the DNA is TGTGCCAGCAGCCTCCGGGACAGGACTGGCTACACCTTC. Translating gives CASSLRDRTGYTF. The full variable domain, completed using reference TRBV7-3 and TRBJ1-2, is GAGVSQTPSNKVTEKGKYVELRCDPISGHTALYWYRQSLGQGPEFLIYFQGTGAADDSGLPNDRFFAVRPEGSVSTLKIQRTERGDSAVYLCASSLRDRTGYTFGSGTRLTVV.

V gene TRBV6-1 combines with J gene TRBJ1-2, with 8 bases identical to TRBD1. V shed 6 bases, J shed 2 bases, and the junction held 5 bases outside the gene matches. The germline V gene encodes CDR1 MNHNS and CDR2 SASEGT. There are 14 residues in the CDR3. The CDR3 region has the DNA TGTGCCAGCAGAGCGGACAGGGTGAACTATGGCTACACCTTC. This translates into CASRADRVNYGYTF.

This clonotype was observed a few times. This chain's CDR3 is CASSFRPSGNSPLHF. CDR3 bases: TGTGCCAGCAGTTTTAGGCCCTCGGGAAATTCACCCCTCCACTTT. V is TRBV28 and J is TRBJ1-6; D unclear. The V gene lost 3 bases and the J gene lost 7 bases, with 13 bases spanning the gap. This CDR3 contains 15 residues. Germline CDR1 reads MDHEN; CDR2 reads SYDVKM.

This clonotype has just one count. The V gene is TRBV29-1, the J gene TRBJ1-2; D is perhaps TRBD1 (6 bases). Trimming removed 4 bases from V and 4 bases from J, with 13 bases in between. This CDR3 region has 13 residues. Germline CDR1 is SQVTM and CDR2 is ANQGSEA. The CDR3 loop reads CSVGADRSYGYTF. In DNA, the CDR3 is TGCAGCGTTGGGGCCGACAGGAGCTATGGCTACACCTTC.

This clonotype was detected ten times or more. The chain has TRBV7-3 and TRBJ2-1; D remains ambiguous. Trimming removed 6 bases at V and 8 bases at J, with 11 bases between. Germline assignment: CDR1 SGHTA and CDR2 FQGTGA. The CDR3 is made up of 12 amino acids. The CDR3 DNA reads TGTGCCAGCAGTATTTCAACTCATGAGCAGTTCTTC. It specifies CASSISTHEQFF. The entire variable domain, with the rest obtained from reference TRBV7-3 and TRBJ2-1, is as follows: GAGVSQTPSNKVTEKGKYVELRCDPISGHTALYWYRQSLGQGPEFLIYFQGTGAADDSGLPNDRFFAVRPEGSVSTLKIQRTERGDSAVYLCASSISTHEQFFGPGTRLTVL.

This clonotype was seen repeatedly, ten times or more. This chain uses TRBV3-1 with TRBJ2-1; D tentatively fits TRBD1 or TRBD2 (6 bases each). V was clipped by 3 bases and J by 8 bases, with 17 bases between them. Looked up from germline, CDR1 is LGHDT and CDR2 is YNNKEL (reference sequence). This CDR3 region has 15 residues. Here the CDR3 DNA reads TGTGCCAGCAGCCATGTCAGGGGAGGCTTGGATGAGCAGTTCTTC. It specifies CASSHVRGGLDEQFF.

V usage is TRBV12-3 or TRBV12-4 and J usage is TRBJ1-5; D is perhaps TRBD1 (6 bases). The CDR3 is 14 residues long. The V end lost 3 bases, the J end lost 7 bases, and 13 bases lay between the germline ends. This CDR3 reads CASSFYRAGQPQHF. The DNA of the CDR3 is TGTGCCAGCAGTTTTTACAGGGCTGGACAGCCCCAGCATTTT.

This clonotype was seen at least ten times. The chain uses TRBV29-1 and TRBJ1-1; 9 positions agree with TRBD1. The CDR3 covers 13 residues. Germline V gene sequence: CDR1 SQVTM, CDR2 ANQGSEA. V shed 6 bases, J shed 4 bases, and the junction held 6 bases outside the gene matches. As DNA, the CDR3 is TGCAGCGTCAGTACAGGGGGCATCACTGAAGCTTTCTTT. Translating gives CSVSTGGITEAFF.

The DNA of the CDR3 is TGTGCCAGCAGTGGCTCCAGGGGGCTCACAGATACGCAGTATTTT. Residues: CASSGSRGLTDTQYF. The rearrangement links TRBV6-2 or TRBV6-3 to TRBJ2-3; 8 bases line up with TRBD1. CDR1 is MNHEY and CDR2 is SVGEGT in the germline V gene. The CDR3 totals 15 residues. The V segment lost 5 bases and the J segment 2 bases; nucleotides outside the gene matches: 6.